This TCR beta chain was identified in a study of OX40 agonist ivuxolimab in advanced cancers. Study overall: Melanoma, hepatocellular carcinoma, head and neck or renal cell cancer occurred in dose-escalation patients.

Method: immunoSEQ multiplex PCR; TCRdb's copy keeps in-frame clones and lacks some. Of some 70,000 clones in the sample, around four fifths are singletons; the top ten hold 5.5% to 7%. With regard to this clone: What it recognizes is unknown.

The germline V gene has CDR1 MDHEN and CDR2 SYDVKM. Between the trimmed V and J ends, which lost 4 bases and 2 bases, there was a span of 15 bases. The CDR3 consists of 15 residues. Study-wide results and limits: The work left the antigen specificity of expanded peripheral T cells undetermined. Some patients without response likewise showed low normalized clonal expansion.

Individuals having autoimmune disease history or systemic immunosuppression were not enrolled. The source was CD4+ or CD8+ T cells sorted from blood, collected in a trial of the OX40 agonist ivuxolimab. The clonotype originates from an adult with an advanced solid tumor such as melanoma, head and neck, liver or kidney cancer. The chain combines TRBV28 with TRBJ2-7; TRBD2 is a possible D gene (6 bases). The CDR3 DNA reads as TGTGCCAGCAGTTCCCCGGGGGACCCACCCTACGAGCAGTACTTC. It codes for CASSSPGDPPYEQYF.